A single sample is the source of the 19 T cell receptor beta chains below, sequenced in a study of blood T cell repertoires in COVID-19. The protocol was immunoSEQ multiplex PCR, while the TCRdb copy is restricted to in-frame clones and leaves out a portion. This repertoire shows some 100,000 clones, roughly 80% found once; its top ten account for approximately 15%. Sequenced input: peripheral blood. All receptors derive from a woman in her fifties or sixties with acute or convalescent COVID-19.

The chain is built from TRBV11-2 and TRBJ2-1; D possibly corresponds to TRBD2 (6 bases). Looked up from germline, CDR1 is SGHAT and CDR2 is FQNNGV. V was pared by 6 bases and J by 5 bases, with 20 bases between. CDR3 length: 16 amino acids. CDR3: CASSPRGSGLNNEQFF. As DNA, the CDR3 is TGTGCCAGCAGTCCTAGGGGTAGCGGCCTAAACAATGAGCAGTTCTTC.

CDR3 bases: TGCGCCAGCAGCTTGGACAGGGATTCTAACTATGGCTACACCTTC. Its protein product is CASSLDRDSNYGYTF. This chain connects TRBV5-1 to TRBJ1-2; a possible D gene is TRBD1 (6 bases). V was cut by 0 bases and J by 0 bases, with 9 bases left in between. The CDR3 runs to 15 residues. Germline V gene data show CDR1 as SGHRS and CDR2 as YFSETQ.

The V call is TRBV6-5, the J call TRBJ2-7; perhaps TRBD1 as D (5 bases). The V and J ends lost 4 bases and 6 bases respectively, with 13 bases between them. CDR3 length equals 13 residues. Germline V gene data show CDR1 as MNHEY and CDR2 as SVGAGI. The CDR3 reads CASSWSRGAEQYF. The CDR3 DNA sequence: TGTGCCAGCAGTTGGTCTAGGGGCGCCGAGCAGTACTTC.

As to this clone: Other DNA sequences in the same sample also yield this CDR3. The chain links TRBV28 to TRBJ1-4, with 8 bases aligning to TRBD1. CDR1 is MDHEN and CDR2 is SYDVKM in the germline V gene. This CDR3 region has 15 residues. J was trimmed by 5 bases and V by 2 bases; bases with no gene match: 4. The CDR3, as DNA: TGTGCCAGCAGTTTAGCGGGACAGGCCAATGAAAAACTGTTTTTT. Amino acid sequence: CASSLAGQANEKLFF.

The chain recombines TRBV5-1 with TRBJ2-1; 7 bases agree with TRBD1. This CDR3 contains 16 residues. Germline trimming cut 0 bases from V and 9 bases from J; bases unmatched to any gene: 12. Germline V gives CDR1 SGHRS, CDR2 YFSETQ. As DNA, the CDR3 is TGCGCCAGCAGCTTGGCCCCGACAGGGAATCGCGGTGAGCAGTTCTTC. Its protein is CASSLAPTGNRGEQFF.

The V and J genes are TRBV5-6 and TRBJ2-5; D perhaps matches TRBD1 (6 bases). This CDR3 is built from 15 residues. V was shortened by 4 bases and J by 2 bases, with 15 bases between the two germline ends. Germline V gene sequence: CDR1 SGHDT, CDR2 YYEEEE. The CDR3 loop is CASSTPQGWQETQYF. The DNA of the CDR3 is TGTGCCAGCAGCACCCCACAGGGCTGGCAAGAGACCCAGTACTTC.

The V gene is TRBV19, the J gene TRBJ1-1; 7 bases fit TRBD1. CDR1 LNHDA and CDR2 SQIVND come from the germline V gene (reference sequence). The CDR3 has 14 residues. The V segment lost 7 bases and the J segment 2 bases; nucleotides outside the gene matches: 7. CDR3 coding DNA: TGTGCCAGTAAAGGAGGGACAGTAAACACTGAAGCTTTCTTT. Translated: CASKGGTVNTEAFF.

The rearrangement uses TRBV5-1 and TRBJ1-2; D is unresolved. The V end was cut by 7 bases, the J end by 8 bases, with 18 bases between. Per the germline V gene, CDR1 is SGHRS and CDR2 is YFSETQ. This CDR3 contains 13 residues. Here the CDR3 DNA reads TGCGCCAGCGCATTCGATCGGGCGGGAGGCTACACCTTC. Translation gives CASAFDRAGGYTF.

The chain is built from TRBV5-1 and TRBJ1-2, with D hard to call. CDR3 size: 15 residues. The germline V gene encodes CDR1 SGHRS and CDR2 YFSETQ. The V and J ends lost 0 bases and 1 base respectively, with 10 bases between them. CDR3: CASSLGSNDNYGYTF. CDR3 nucleotide sequence: TGCGCCAGCAGCTTGGGCAGTAACGATAACTATGGCTACACCTTC.

The gene calls are TRBV6-2 or TRBV6-3 and TRBJ2-7, with D possibly matching TRBD1 (6 bases). The V end was cut by 6 bases, the J end by 2 bases, with 11 bases between. The CDR3 sequence is 13 residues long. The germline V gene encodes CDR1 MNHEY and CDR2 SVGEGT. CDR3 amino acids: CASSHRVPYEQYF. The CDR3 bases are TGTGCCAGCAGCCACAGGGTCCCCTACGAGCAGTACTTC.

The rearrangement joins TRBV11-2 to TRBJ1-5, with D tentatively TRBD1 (5 bases). Trimming pared 7 bases from V and 4 bases from J, leaving 11 bases between. The CDR3 spans 13 residues. CDR1 and CDR2 (germline): SGHAT, FQNNGV. CDR3 region: CASTPGGNQPQHF. The CDR3 nucleotides read TGTGCCAGCACACCGGGGGGTAATCAGCCCCAGCATTTT. Supplemented by reference TRBV11-2 and TRBJ1-5, the full variable domain reads EAGVAQSPRYKIIEKRQSVAFWCNPISGHATLYWYQQILGQGPKLLIQFQNNGVVDDSQLPKDRFSAERLKGVDSTLKIQPAKLEDSAVYLCASTPGGNQPQHFGDGTRLSIL.

The table lists this clone with a count of one. The CDR3 sequence is CASSLGTRDSGYTF. For the CDR3, the DNA is TGTGCCAGCAGCTTGGGGACAAGGGACAGTGGCTACACCTTC. This chain connects TRBV7-9 to TRBJ1-2; TRBD1 matches at 7 bases. Germline CDR1 and CDR2: SEHNR and FQNEAQ (reference sequence). Unmatched junction bases numbered 8, after V lost 3 bases and J lost 7 bases. There are 14 residues in the CDR3.

The chain couples TRBV5-1 to TRBJ1-1; D perhaps matches TRBD1 (6 bases). The germline V gene has CDR1 SGHRS and CDR2 YFSETQ. The CDR3 consists of 13 residues. Trimming removed 4 bases from V and 6 bases from J, with 13 bases in between. CDR3 nucleotides: TGCGCCAGCAGCAACTTACAGGGTCCTGAAGCTTTCTTT. Encoded protein: CASSNLQGPEAFF.

V usage is TRBV2 and J usage is TRBJ1-6; TRBD1 matches at 9 bases. The germline CDR1 and CDR2 sequences are SNHLY and FYNNEI. J lost 14 bases, V lost 8 bases, and 4 bases had no gene match. The CDR3 spans 11 residues. The CDR3 spells CASGQGQSLHF. The CDR3 DNA sequence: TGTGCCAGCGGACAGGGGCAATCCCTCCACTTT.

This chain uses TRBV3-1 (or the pseudogene TRBV3-2) with TRBJ1-2; a weak D match, TRBD1 (6 bases). Germline V gives CDR1 LGHDT, CDR2 YNNKEL (reference sequence). The CDR3 has 13 amino acids. V lost 4 bases, J lost 3 bases, and 9 bases lay in between. CDR3 coding DNA: TGTGCCAGCAGCCCTCAGGGGCACTATGGCTACACCTTC. This sequence encodes CASSPQGHYGYTF.

The chain uses TRBV5-4 and TRBJ2-1, with 16 bases aligning to TRBD2. The V segment lost 4 bases and the J segment 4 bases; nucleotides outside the gene matches: 5. The germline CDR1 and CDR2 sequences are SGHNT and YYREEE (reference sequence). The CDR3 covers 17 residues. This CDR3 reads CASSTGTSGGDYNEQFF. CDR3 sequence (DNA): TGTGCCAGCAGCACAGGGACTAGCGGGGGGGATTACAATGAGCAGTTCTTC.

The CDR3 loop is CASSLEPWRGYEQYF. Written as DNA, the CDR3 is TGTGCCAGCAGCTTGGAACCTTGGCGGGGGTACGAGCAGTACTTC. The gene calls are TRBV11-2 and TRBJ2-7; 7 bases fit TRBD2. The germline gives CDR1 SGHAT, CDR2 FQNNGV. The CDR3 has 15 amino acids. V lost 3 bases, J lost 4 bases, and 9 bases stayed unmatched.

There are a few counts of this clone. The chain uses TRBV7-2 and TRBJ1-2; no definite D call. The CDR3 length is 14 residues. V dropped 2 bases and J dropped 8 bases, with 15 bases sitting between them. Germline-derived CDR1 and CDR2 are SGHTA and FQGNSA. The CDR3 here is CASSLSFRERGYTF. CDR3 in DNA: TGTGCCAGCAGCTTATCTTTTAGGGAGCGAGGCTACACCTTC.

The chain combines TRBV5-1 with TRBJ1-2, with D possibly matching TRBD1 (6 bases). Trimming pared 3 bases from V and 3 bases from J, leaving 12 bases between. The CDR3 has 14 amino acids. Germline CDR1 reads SGHRS; CDR2 reads YFSETQ. CDR3 sequence: CASSSGGGYYGYTF. The CDR3 DNA reads as TGCGCCAGCAGCTCGGGAGGGGGGTACTATGGCTACACCTTC.